This T cell receptor (beta chain) is drawn from a study of cytomegalovirus exposure and HLA in healthy donors. Background on the study: Researchers previously reported finding some 110 million unique TCR beta sequences from roughly 200 million T cells. Study-wide findings and caveats: The study designated fewer than 200 TCR beta chains cytomegalovirus-associated.

Primers: 60 Vbeta forward and 13 Jbeta reverse. Data came from immunoSEQ multiplex PCR; TCRdb stores just in-frame clones and leaves some out. Altogether 90,000 to 130,000 clones are present, 76% being singletons, with the ten largest covering 10% to 15%. V was trimmed by 7 bases and J by 5 bases, leaving 17 bases between them. CDR3 length: 15 residues. Germline V lookup: CDR1 MNHEY, CDR2 SVGAGI. There are a few counts of this clone. The antigen remains undetermined. The chain couples TRBV6-5 to TRBJ1-4; D is possibly TRBD1 (5 bases). This clonotype was obtained from a man aged 25 to 45 in good health and CMV-seropositive. Sequencing was carried out using PBMCs. CDR3 coding DNA: TGTGCCAGCAACAACGGGGAGGGGATCAATGAAAAACTGTTTTTT. As protein: CASNNGEGINEKLFF.